Listed below are T cell receptor beta chains from one sample, sequenced in a study of blood T cell repertoires in COVID-19. Libraries were prepared by immunoSEQ multiplex PCR; TCRdb keeps only in-frame clonotypes and omits some of them. The repertoire holds 27,000 or so clones, with about 88% as singletons. Sequencing was performed on peripheral blood. The receptors here all came from a man between 65 and 80 years old with active COVID-19. Each CDR3 is given with its conserved first and last residue. Fields, in order: D gene, clone size, V gene, J gene, CDR3 protein, CDR3 DNA. A D gene is named only where the DNA matches it firmly. Rows may omit the clone size; those that give it use once, few, many or a size class.

TRBD1	NA	TRBV5-1	TRBJ2-3	CASSFAGTGPFQSTDTQYF	TGCGCCAGCAGCTTCGCCGGGACAGGCCCGTTTCAGAGCACAGATACGCAGTATTTT
NA	NA	TRBV9	TRBJ2-2	CASSVLGGTGELFF	TGTGCCAGCAGCGTCCTTGGGGGGACCGGGGAGCTGTTTTTT
NA	NA	TRBV6-5	TRBJ2-2	CASSYFHGNTGELFF	TGTGCCAGCAGTTACTTCCACGGGAACACCGGGGAGCTGTTTTTT
TRBD1	NA	TRBV13	TRBJ1-6	CASRTTGGSRGGSPLHF	TGTGCCAGCAGAACGACAGGGGGATCAAGGGGGGGTTCACCCCTCCACTTT
TRBD1	once	TRBV6-6	TRBJ1-1	CASGNRGENTEAFF	TGTGCCAGCGGAAACAGGGGAGAAAACACTGAAGCTTTCTTT
NA	NA	TRBV5-1	TRBJ2-5	CASSLAFNRGFWETQYF	TGCGCCAGCAGCTTGGCCTTTAATCGGGGATTTTGGGAGACCCAGTACTTC
NA	NA	TRBV30	TRBJ2-1	CAWSPPGRTYNEQFF	TGTGCCTGGAGTCCCCCAGGGCGCACCTACAATGAGCAGTTCTTC
NA	once	TRBV4-3	TRBJ2-1	CASSQPPGDEQFF	TGCGCCAGCAGCCAACCCCCGGGGGATGAGCAGTTCTTC
NA	NA	TRBV7-2	TRBJ1-6	CASSPRTAEALHF	TGTGCCAGCAGCCCACGGACAGCGGAGGCCCTCCACTTT
NA	NA	TRBV3-1/TRBV3-2	TRBJ1-5	CASSQGLSNQPQHF	TGTGCCAGCAGCCAAGGACTAAGCAATCAGCCCCAGCATTTT
NA	once	TRBV7-9	TRBJ2-5	CASSLLMDKETQYF	TGTGCCAGCAGCTTGCTAATGGACAAGGAGACCCAGTACTTC
TRBD2	NA	TRBV5-4	TRBJ2-5	CASSFLGEGLETQYF	TGTGCCAGCAGCTTCTTAGGGGAGGGCCTTGAGACCCAGTACTTC
TRBD1	NA	TRBV5-1	TRBJ1-1	CASSWGQGGTEAFF	TGCGCCAGCAGTTGGGGACAGGGCGGCACTGAAGCTTTCTTT
TRBD2	NA	TRBV27	TRBJ2-1	CASAPLAGPSIF	TGTGCCAGCGCCCCTCTAGCGGGGCCTTCGATCTTC
NA	few	TRBV4-2	TRBJ1-6	CASSQDGTNNSPLHF	TGTGCCAGCAGCCAAGATGGGACTAATAATTCACCCCTCCACTTT
NA	NA	TRBV7-2	TRBJ1-1	CASSFQTANTEAFF	TGTGCCAGCAGCTTTCAGACAGCGAACACTGAAGCTTTCTTT
TRBD1	few	TRBV10-3	TRBJ1-1	CAISEVGQQNTEAFF	TGTGCCATCAGTGAAGTGGGACAGCAGAACACTGAAGCTTTCTTT
TRBD1	NA	TRBV7-8	TRBJ1-4	CASSLVQVGGGEGKLFF	TGTGCCAGCAGCTTGGTTCAGGTTGGAGGGGGCGAGGGAAAACTGTTTTTT
NA	NA	TRBV5-4	TRBJ2-1	CASSLVLGNEQFF	TGTGCCAGCAGCTTAGTCCTCGGCAATGAGCAGTTCTTC
NA	NA	TRBV6-5	TRBJ1-2	CATNGGVGYTF	TGTGCCACCAACGGGGGGGTAGGCTACACCTTC
NA	NA	TRBV3-1/TRBV3-2	TRBJ1-4	CASSTRGANEKLFF	TGTGCCAGCAGCACCAGGGGAGCTAATGAAAAACTGTTTTTT
NA	NA	TRBV21-1	TRBJ1-5	CASSRTGSQPQHF	TGTGCCAGCAGTCGGACAGGTAGCCAGCCCCAGCATTTT
TRBD2	NA	TRBV19	TRBJ2-2	CASMTGLAIGELFF	TGTGCCAGTATGACGGGACTAGCAATCGGGGAGCTGTTTTTT
NA	NA	TRBV7-9	TRBJ2-2	CASSLGGLGGELFF	TGTGCCAGCAGCTTAGGGGGACTCGGCGGGGAGCTGTTTTTT
NA	NA	TRBV13	TRBJ1-2	CASSLGSYGYTF	TGTGCCAGCAGCTTAGGCTCTTATGGCTACACCTTC
NA	once	TRBV10-3	TRBJ1-1	CAISESNRRAFF	TGTGCCATCAGTGAGTCGAACAGGCGAGCTTTCTTT
NA	NA	TRBV7-2	TRBJ2-7	CASSLNRQLAGYEQYF	TGTGCCAGCAGCTTAAACCGTCAACTAGCCGGCTACGAGCAGTACTTC
TRBD1	few	TRBV27	TRBJ1-2	CASSLTGTGGNYGYTF	TGTGCCAGCAGTTTAACCGGGACAGGGGGTAACTATGGCTACACCTTC
NA	NA	TRBV7-3	TRBJ2-1	CASSLSSGNEQFF	TGTGCCAGCAGCTTATCCTCGGGAAATGAGCAGTTCTTC
NA	NA	TRBV5-6	TRBJ1-3	CASSLGQTLEHIYF	TGTGCCAGCAGCTTGGGGCAAACGCTAGAGCACATATATTTT
TRBD2	NA	TRBV7-8	TRBJ2-2	CASSVLGGLAGAGELFF	TGTGCCAGCAGCGTATTAGGGGGACTAGCGGGGGCCGGGGAGCTGTTTTTT
TRBD1	NA	TRBV2	TRBJ2-2	CATKQGASNTGELFF	TGTGCCACCAAACAGGGGGCGTCGAACACCGGGGAGCTGTTTTTT
TRBD1	NA	TRBV27	TRBJ1-4	CASRTGGREKLFF	TGTGCCAGCAGGACAGGGGGCCGTGAAAAACTGTTTTTT
NA	NA	TRBV6-2/TRBV6-3	TRBJ2-1	CASSSSGKTYNEQFF	TGTGCCAGCAGTAGTTCGGGGAAAACCTACAATGAGCAGTTCTTC
NA	NA	TRBV4-3	TRBJ2-6	CASSHTTGSGANVLTF	TGCGCCAGCAGCCATACGACAGGCTCTGGGGCCAACGTCCTGACTTTC
TRBD1	NA	TRBV4-3	TRBJ1-1	CASSQGAGTGGGLNTEAFF	TGCGCCAGCAGCCAAGGAGCCGGGACAGGGGGCGGGTTGAACACTGAAGCTTTCTTT
TRBD2	NA	TRBV12-3/TRBV12-4	TRBJ2-3	CASGGGETTQYF	TGTGCCTCTGGGGGGGGAGAGACTACGCAGTATTTT
NA	NA	TRBV6-5	TRBJ2-7	CATTGAEAYEQYF	TGTGCCACCACAGGCGCCGAGGCCTACGAGCAGTACTTC
TRBD1	NA	TRBV10-3	TRBJ2-7	CAISEPTDRGHNAGAYEQYF	TGTGCCATCAGTGAACCGACGGACAGGGGGCATAACGCCGGAGCCTACGAGCAGTACTTC
NA	once	TRBV9	TRBJ2-7	CASSAGYRAYEQYF	TGTGCCAGCAGCGCTGGGTACAGGGCGTACGAGCAGTACTTC
TRBD1	NA	TRBV5-1	TRBJ1-6	CASSPRTGGYYNSPLHF	TGCGCCAGCAGCCCGCGGACAGGGGGGTACTATAATTCACCCCTCCACTTT
NA	NA	TRBV9	TRBJ1-3	CASSVVPAGAAGNTIYF	TGTGCCAGCAGCGTAGTTCCCGCAGGGGCGGCTGGAAACACCATATATTTT
NA	NA	TRBV10-3	TRBJ1-4	CAISGAEFATNEKLFF	TGTGCCATCAGTGGGGCAGAATTCGCAACTAATGAAAAACTGTTTTTT
NA	NA	TRBV11-2	TRBJ2-1	CASSPLLTYNEQFF	TGTGCCAGCAGCCCACTCCTAACCTACAATGAGCAGTTCTTC
TRBD1	NA	TRBV7-9	TRBJ2-7	CASSSGTGSYEQYF	TGTGCCAGCAGCTCTGGGACAGGGAGCTACGAGCAGTACTTC
TRBD1	NA	TRBV29-1	TRBJ2-1	CSVSSRDSSYNEQFF	TGCAGCGTTTCCTCCCGGGACAGCTCCTACAATGAGCAGTTCTTC
NA	few	TRBV2	TRBJ1-4	CASTKGAARNEKLFF	TGTGCCAGCACAAAGGGAGCAGCTCGTAATGAAAAACTGTTTTTT
NA	NA	TRBV6-4	TRBJ2-1	CASSDSQYNEQFF	TGTGCCAGCAGTGACTCCCAGTACAATGAGCAGTTCTTC